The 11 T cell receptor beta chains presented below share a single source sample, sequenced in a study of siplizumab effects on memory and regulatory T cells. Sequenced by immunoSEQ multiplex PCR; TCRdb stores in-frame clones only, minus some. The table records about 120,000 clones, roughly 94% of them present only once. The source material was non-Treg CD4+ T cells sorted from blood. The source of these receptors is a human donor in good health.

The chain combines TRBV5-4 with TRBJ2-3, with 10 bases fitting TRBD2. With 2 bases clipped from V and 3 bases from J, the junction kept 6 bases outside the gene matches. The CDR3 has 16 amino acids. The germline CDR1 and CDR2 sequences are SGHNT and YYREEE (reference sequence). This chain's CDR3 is CASSFMLAGETDTQYF. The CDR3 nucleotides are TGTGCCAGCAGCTTTATGCTAGCGGGGGAAACAGATACGCAGTATTTT. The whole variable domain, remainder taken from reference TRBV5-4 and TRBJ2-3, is ETGVTQSPTHLIKTRGQQVTLRCSSQSGHNTVSWYQQALGQGPQFIFQYYREEENGRGNFPPRFSGLQFPNYSSELNVNALELDDSALYLCASSFMLAGETDTQYFGPGTRLTVL.

CDR3 in DNA: TGTGCCAGCAGTTTCGCTGCTGGAAACACCATATATTTT. Protein sequence: CASSFAAGNTIYF. The chain is built from TRBV27 and TRBJ1-3; no definite D call. Trimming left V 3 bases short and J 2 bases short, with 5 bases between. The CDR3 sequence is 13 residues long. Germline V gene data show CDR1 as MNHEY and CDR2 as SMNVEV (reference sequence).

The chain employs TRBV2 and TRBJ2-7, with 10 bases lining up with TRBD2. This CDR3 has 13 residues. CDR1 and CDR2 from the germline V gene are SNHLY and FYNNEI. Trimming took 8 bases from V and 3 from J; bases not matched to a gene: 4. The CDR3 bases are TGTGCCAGCGGTAGCGGGGGGATCTACGAGCAGTACTTC. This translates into CASGSGGIYEQYF. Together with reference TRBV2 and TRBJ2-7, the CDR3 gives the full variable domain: EPEVTQTPSHQVTQMGQEVILRCVPISNHLYFYWYRQILGQKVEFLVSFYNNEISEKSEIFDDQFSVERPDGSNFTLKIRSTKLEDSAMYFCASGSGGIYEQYFGPGTRLTVT.

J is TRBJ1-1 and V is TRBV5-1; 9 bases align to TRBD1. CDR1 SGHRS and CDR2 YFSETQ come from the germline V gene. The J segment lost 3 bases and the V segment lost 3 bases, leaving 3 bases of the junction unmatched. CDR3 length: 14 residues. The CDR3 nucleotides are TGCGCCAGCAGCTCCGGGACAGGGTACACTGAAGCTTTCTTT. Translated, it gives CASSSGTGYTEAFF.

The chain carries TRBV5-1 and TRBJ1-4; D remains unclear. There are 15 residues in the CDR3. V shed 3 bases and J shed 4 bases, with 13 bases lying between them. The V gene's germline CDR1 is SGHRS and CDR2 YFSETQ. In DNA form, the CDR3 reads TGCGCCAGCAGCTCTGACATGGGTTATAATGAAAAACTGTTTTTT. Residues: CASSSDMGYNEKLFF. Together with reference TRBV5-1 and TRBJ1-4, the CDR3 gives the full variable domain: KAGVTQTPRYLIKTRGQQVTLSCSPISGHRSVSWYQQTPGQGLQFLFEYFSETQRNKGNFPGRFSGRQFSNSRSEMNVSTLELGDSALYLCASSSDMGYNEKLFFGSGTQLSVL.

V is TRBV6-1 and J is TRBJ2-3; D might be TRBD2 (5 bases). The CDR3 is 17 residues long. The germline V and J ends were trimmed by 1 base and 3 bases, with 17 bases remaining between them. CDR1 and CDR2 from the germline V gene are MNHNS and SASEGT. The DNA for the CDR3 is TGTGCCAGCAGTGAAGATATGCGGGCGAGGTATACAGATACGCAGTATTTT. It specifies CASSEDMRARYTDTQYF.

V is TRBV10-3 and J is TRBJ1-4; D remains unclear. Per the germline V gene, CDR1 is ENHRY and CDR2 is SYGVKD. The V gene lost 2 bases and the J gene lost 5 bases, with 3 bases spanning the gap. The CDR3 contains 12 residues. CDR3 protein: CAISEDNEKLFF. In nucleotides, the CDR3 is TGTGCCATCAGTGAGGACAATGAAAAACTGTTTTTT.

The CDR3 loop reads CASSPGVPNEKLFF. Here the CDR3 DNA reads TGCGCCAGCAGCCCGGGGGTTCCCAATGAAAAACTGTTTTTT. The genes are TRBV5-1 and TRBJ1-4; maybe TRBD1 (5 bases). Deletions cut 4 bases from V and 5 bases from J, with 12 bases between. CDR1 is SGHRS, CDR2 YFSETQ, per germline. CDR3 size: 14 residues.

The CDR3 spells CSVEVDGNQPQHF. In nucleotides, the CDR3 is TGCAGCGTAGAGGTGGACGGCAATCAGCCCCAGCATTTT. The J gene is TRBJ1-5, the V gene TRBV29-1; D is undetermined. Trimming cost V 6 bases and J 2 bases, with 11 bases left between them. The CDR3 contains 13 residues. In germline, CDR1 is SQVTM, CDR2 ANQGSEA.

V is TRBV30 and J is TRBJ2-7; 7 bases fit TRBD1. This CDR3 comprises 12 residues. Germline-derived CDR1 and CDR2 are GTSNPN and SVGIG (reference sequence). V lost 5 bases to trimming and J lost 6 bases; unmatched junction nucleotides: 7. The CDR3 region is CAWSQGELEQYF. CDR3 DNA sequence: TGTGCCTGGTCTCAGGGGGAGCTCGAGCAGTACTTC.

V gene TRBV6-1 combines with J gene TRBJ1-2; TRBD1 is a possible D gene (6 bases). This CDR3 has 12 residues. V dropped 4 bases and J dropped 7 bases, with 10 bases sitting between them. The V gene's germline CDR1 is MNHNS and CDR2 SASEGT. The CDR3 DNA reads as TGTGCCAGCAGTGGGGCAGGGGTTGGCTACACCTTC. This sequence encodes CASSGAGVGYTF.